This passage covers 13 T cell receptor beta chains from one sample sequenced in a study of OX40 agonist ivuxolimab in advanced cancers. Sequencing was performed with immunoSEQ multiplex PCR; in TCRdb, only in-frame clones are kept and a portion is missing. The sample carries some 100,000 clones, roughly 80% recorded once. This sample comprised CD4+ or CD8+ T cells sorted from blood, obtained in a trial of the OX40 agonist ivuxolimab. The source of these receptors is an adult with an advanced solid tumor such as melanoma, head and neck, liver or kidney cancer.

CDR3 DNA sequence: TGTGCCAGCATGGGGGGGGCAAACAATCAGCCCCAGCATTTT. Translated, it gives CASMGGANNQPQHF. V gene TRBV6-1 combines with J gene TRBJ1-5; D may be TRBD1 (6 bases). This CDR3 contains 14 residues. In germline, CDR1 is MNHNS, CDR2 SASEGT. Between the trimmed V and J ends, which lost 7 bases and 3 bases, there was a span of 13 bases.

J is TRBJ2-5 and V is TRBV2, with D possibly TRBD1 on 6 matching bases. V shed 0 bases and J shed 7 bases, with 12 bases lying between them. This CDR3 has 14 residues. The germline CDR1 and CDR2 sequences are SNHLY and FYNNEI. The CDR3 loop is CASSEAPLGGTQYF. The CDR3 DNA reads as TGTGCCAGCAGTGAAGCTCCCTTAGGGGGGACCCAGTACTTC.

The CDR3 bases are TGTGCCAGCTCACCACGTCCAGATACAGGGATCTCCTACGAGCAGTACTTC. It yields the protein CASSPRPDTGISYEQYF. This chain joins TRBV18 and TRBJ2-7; tentatively, D is TRBD1 (6 bases). Per the germline V gene, CDR1 is KGHSH and CDR2 is LQKENI. The CDR3 sequence is 17 residues long. Trimming stripped 1 base from V and 0 bases from J, with 16 bases between. The variable domain in full, completed from reference TRBV18 and TRBJ2-7, reads NAGVMQNPRHLVRRRGQEARLRCSPMKGHSHVYWYRQLPEEGLKFMVYLQKENIIDESGMPKERFSAEFPKEGPSILRIQQVVRGDSAAYFCASSPRPDTGISYEQYFGPGTRLTVT.

The rearrangement joins TRBV4-2 to TRBJ2-7; no clear D gene. There are 16 residues in the CDR3. Looked up from germline, CDR1 is LGHNA and CDR2 is YNFKEQ. The V and J ends lost 0 bases and 0 bases respectively, with 12 bases between them. The CDR3 DNA is TGTGCCAGCAGCCAAGATCAATTCCAAATCTCCTACGAGCAGTACTTC. Residues: CASSQDQFQISYEQYF.

The V call is TRBV7-9, the J call TRBJ1-4, with D tentatively TRBD1 (5 bases). Germline V gene sequence: CDR1 SEHNR, CDR2 FQNEAQ (reference sequence). V lost 3 bases, J lost 7 bases, and 9 bases lay in between. The CDR3 runs to 13 residues. CDR3 amino acids: CASSFRGLEKLFF. The CDR3 DNA follows: TGTGCCAGCAGCTTTAGGGGCCTTGAAAAACTGTTTTTT.

This clone was seen many times. The chain carries TRBV6-5 and TRBJ1-1; 7 bases are a match to TRBD1. This CDR3 is built from 15 residues. Losses at the gene ends were 2 bases for V and 1 base for J; bases not matched to a gene: 4. Germline lookup yields CDR1 MNHEY and CDR2 SVGAGI. The CDR3 DNA sequence: TGTGCCAGCAGTTACGCTGACAGGGCGAACACTGAAGCTTTCTTT. This gives the protein CASSYADRANTEAFF.

The V call is TRBV10-3, the J call TRBJ2-7, with TRBD1 identical over 9 bases. V was pared by 4 bases and J by 1 base, with 5 bases of the junction left unmatched. Looked up from germline, CDR1 is ENHRY and CDR2 is SYGVKD. CDR3 length: 15 residues. The CDR3, as DNA: TGTGCCATCAGTGTCGGGGACAGGGCATCCTACGAGCAGTACTTC. It specifies CAISVGDRASYEQYF.

The chain combines TRBV7-3 with TRBJ2-1; D remains unclear. In germline, CDR1 is SGHTA, CDR2 FQGTGA. The CDR3 extends over 14 amino acids. V shed 0 bases and J shed 6 bases, with 9 bases lying between them. The CDR3 region is CASSLTRQTNEQFF. The CDR3 DNA reads as TGTGCCAGCAGCTTAACCCGGCAGACCAATGAGCAGTTCTTC.

Comments on this clone: Other DNA sequences within the sample encode an identical CDR3. The chain is built from TRBV7-2 and TRBJ1-3, with TRBD1 as a possible D gene (5 bases). Trimming shortened V by 5 bases and J by 0 bases, and 23 bases separated the two germline ends. Germline values: CDR1 SGHTA, CDR2 FQGNSA. The CDR3 length is 19 residues. CDR3 sequence reads: CASSPQISGRLDSGNTIYF. The DNA of the CDR3 is TGTGCCAGCAGCCCCCAAATTTCGGGACGGCTGGACTCTGGAAACACCATATATTTT.

The J gene is TRBJ1-5, the V gene TRBV6-6, with 7 bases fitting TRBD1. Germline trimming cut 4 bases from V and 7 bases from J; bases unmatched to any gene: 4. This CDR3 region has 13 residues. The germline CDR1 and CDR2 sequences are MNHNY and SVGAGI (reference sequence). The CDR3 loop is CASSSSGGQPQHF. The DNA for the CDR3 is TGTGCCAGCAGTTCATCAGGGGGGCAGCCCCAGCATTTT.

V and J are TRBV9 and TRBJ1-4; D may be TRBD1 (6 bases). The CDR3 spans 15 residues. Trimming removed 4 bases at V and 0 bases at J, with 10 bases between. The germline V gene has CDR1 SGDLS and CDR2 YYNGEE. This CDR3 is CASSLRTATNEKLFF. The CDR3 DNA reads as TGTGCCAGCAGCCTAAGGACAGCAACTAATGAAAAACTGTTTTTT.

The chain employs TRBV29-1 and TRBJ1-5, with D unresolved. Germline V gene lookup returns CDR1 SQVTM and CDR2 ANQGSEA. The CDR3 loop spans 11 amino acids. Deletions cut 0 bases from V and 6 bases from J, with 3 bases between. CDR3 in DNA: TGCAGCGTTGAAGAAGCTCAGCCCCAGCATTTT. It specifies CSVEEAQPQHF.

The rearrangement joins TRBV6-6 to TRBJ1-3; a possible D gene is TRBD1 (5 bases). CDR1 is MNHNY, CDR2 SVGAGI, per germline (reference sequence). This CDR3 comprises 12 residues. With 4 bases removed from V and 9 bases from J, the gap between germline ends came to 10 bases. DNA of the CDR3: TGTGCCAGCAGTTTTCAGGGAGGCACCATATATTTT. Translating gives CASSFQGGTIYF.